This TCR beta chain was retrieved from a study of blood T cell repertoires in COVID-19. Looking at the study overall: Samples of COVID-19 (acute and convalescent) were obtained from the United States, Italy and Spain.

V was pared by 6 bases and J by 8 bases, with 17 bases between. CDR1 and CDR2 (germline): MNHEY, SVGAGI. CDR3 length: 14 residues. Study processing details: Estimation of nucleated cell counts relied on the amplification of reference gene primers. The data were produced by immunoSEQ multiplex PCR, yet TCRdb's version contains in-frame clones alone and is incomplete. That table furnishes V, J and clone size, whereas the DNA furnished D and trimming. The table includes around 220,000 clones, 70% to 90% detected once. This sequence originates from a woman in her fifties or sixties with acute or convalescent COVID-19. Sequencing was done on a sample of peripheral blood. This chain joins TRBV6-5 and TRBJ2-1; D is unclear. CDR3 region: CASSPRSGYDEQFF. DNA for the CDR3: TGTGCCAGCAGCCCCCGGAGTGGGTACGATGAGCAGTTCTTC.